Listed here is a single TCR beta chain. Its antigen remains unidentified. Generated by immunoSEQ multiplex PCR, the TCRdb table keeps only in-frame clones and is missing some. Of almost 95,000 clones listed, roughly 91% are singletons. The record originates from a study of a mutant IDH1 vaccine in newly diagnosed glioma. In the study overall: First vaccine doses came 4-6 weeks after radiotherapy alone, or with temozolomide cycles. There were roughly 62% males and around 40% females among treated patients, whose mean age was approximately 40 years. Those enrolled had earlier been treated with radiotherapy, temozolomide, or both, mostly both. V12 corresponded to week 35 and V13 to week 47.

Germline V gene lookup returns CDR1 SQVTM and CDR2 ANQGSEA. There are 12 residues in the CDR3. V gave up 7 bases and J gave up 0 bases, with 10 bases separating them. Specified time point: week 47, end of study. What each vaccine dose contained was 300 ug of mutant IDH1 20-mer peptide, accompanied by topical imiquimod. This clonotype was obtained from a woman aged 45-59 years with glioma. The chain employs TRBV29-1 and TRBJ2-7, with D unclear. The sample consisted of PBMCs, taken from a glioma patient whose treatment included an IDH1 peptide vaccine. The CDR3 bases are TGCAGCGCTGCCGAGAGCTCCTACGAGCAGTACTTC. Its translation is CSAAESSYEQYF.